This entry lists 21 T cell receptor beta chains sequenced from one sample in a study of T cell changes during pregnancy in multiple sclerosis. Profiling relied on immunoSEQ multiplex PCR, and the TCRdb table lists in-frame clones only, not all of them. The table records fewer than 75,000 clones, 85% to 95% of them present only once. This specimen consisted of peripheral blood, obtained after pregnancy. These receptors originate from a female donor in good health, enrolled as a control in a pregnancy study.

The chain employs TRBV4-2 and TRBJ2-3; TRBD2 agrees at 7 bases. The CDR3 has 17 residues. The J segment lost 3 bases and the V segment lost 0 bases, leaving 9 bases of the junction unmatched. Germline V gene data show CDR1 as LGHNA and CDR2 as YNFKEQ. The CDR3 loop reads CASSQEGLAEWTDTQYF. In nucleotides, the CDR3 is TGTGCCAGCAGCCAAGAAGGTCTAGCGGAATGGACAGATACGCAGTATTTT.

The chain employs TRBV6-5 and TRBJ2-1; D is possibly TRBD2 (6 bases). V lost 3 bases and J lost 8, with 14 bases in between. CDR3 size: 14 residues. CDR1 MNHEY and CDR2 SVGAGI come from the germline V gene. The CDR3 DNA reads TGTGCCAGCAGTTATCGGCGGGGAGGCGATGAGCAGTTCTTC. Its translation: CASSYRRGGDEQFF.

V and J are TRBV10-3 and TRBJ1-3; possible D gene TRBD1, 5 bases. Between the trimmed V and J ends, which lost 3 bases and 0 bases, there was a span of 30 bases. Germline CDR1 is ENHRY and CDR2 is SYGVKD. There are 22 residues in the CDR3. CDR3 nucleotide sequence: TGTGCCATCAGTGACCCCCCAGGGAGGGGAACTAAGAATCGATACTCTGGAAACACCATATATTTT. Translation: CAISDPPGRGTKNRYSGNTIYF.

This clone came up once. The chain's CDR3 is CASSPPGTSGRDEQFF. The CDR3 nucleotides are TGTGCCAGCAGTCCCCCGGGGACTAGCGGGAGAGATGAGCAGTTCTTC. The chain joins TRBV27 to TRBJ2-1; 14 nucleotides match TRBD2. Germline V gene data show CDR1 as MNHEY and CDR2 as SMNVEV (reference sequence). The V gene end was trimmed by 5 bases and the J gene end by 8 bases; junction bases not matched to a gene: 8. This CDR3 has 16 amino acids.

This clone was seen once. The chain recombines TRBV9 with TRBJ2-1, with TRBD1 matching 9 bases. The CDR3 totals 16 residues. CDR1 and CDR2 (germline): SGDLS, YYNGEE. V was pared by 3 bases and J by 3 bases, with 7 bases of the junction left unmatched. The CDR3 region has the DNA TGTGCCAGCAGCGGGGGGGGGACAGGGATCTACAATGAGCAGTTCTTC. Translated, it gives CASSGGGTGIYNEQFF.

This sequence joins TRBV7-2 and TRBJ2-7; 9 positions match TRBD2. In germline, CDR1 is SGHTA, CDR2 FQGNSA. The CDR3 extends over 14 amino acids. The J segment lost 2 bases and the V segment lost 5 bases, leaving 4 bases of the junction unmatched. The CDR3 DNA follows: TGTGCCAGCAGCGGGGGACTAGCAACCTACGAGCAGTACTTC. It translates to CASSGGLATYEQYF.

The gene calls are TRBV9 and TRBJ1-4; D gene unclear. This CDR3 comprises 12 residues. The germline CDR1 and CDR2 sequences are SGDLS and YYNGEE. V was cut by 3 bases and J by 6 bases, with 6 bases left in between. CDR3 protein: CASSAVDEKLFF. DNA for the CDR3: TGTGCCAGCAGCGCCGTCGATGAAAAACTGTTTTTT.

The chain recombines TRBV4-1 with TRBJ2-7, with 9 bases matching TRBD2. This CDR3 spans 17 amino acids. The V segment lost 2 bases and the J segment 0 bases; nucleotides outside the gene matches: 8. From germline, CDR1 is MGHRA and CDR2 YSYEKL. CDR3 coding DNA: TGCGCCAGCAGCCAAAATCCCGGTAGCGGGAGCTCCTACGAGCAGTACTTC. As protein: CASSQNPGSGSSYEQYF.

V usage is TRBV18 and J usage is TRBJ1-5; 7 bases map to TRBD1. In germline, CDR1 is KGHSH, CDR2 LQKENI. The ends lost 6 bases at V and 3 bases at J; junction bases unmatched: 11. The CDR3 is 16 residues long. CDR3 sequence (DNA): TGTGCCAGCTCTCCAGGCCTCAGGGGGGCCAATCAGCCCCAGCATTTT. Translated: CASSPGLRGANQPQHF.

CDR3: CASSVARDFLTTSGELFF. DNA of the CDR3: TGTGCCAGCAGCGTAGCTCGGGACTTCCTAACCACGAGCGGGGAGCTGTTTTTT. The chain combines TRBV9 with TRBJ2-2; D may be TRBD2 (6 bases). Trimming removed 0 bases at V and 7 bases at J, with 22 bases between. This CDR3 spans 18 amino acids. Germline lookup yields CDR1 SGDLS and CDR2 YYNGEE. Full variable domain (rest looked up from reference TRBV9 and TRBJ2-2): DSGVTQTPKHLITATGQRVTLRCSPRSGDLSVYWYQQSLDQGLQFLIQYYNGEERAKGNILERFSAQQFPDLHSELNLSSLELGDSALYFCASSVARDFLTTSGELFFGEGSRLTVL.

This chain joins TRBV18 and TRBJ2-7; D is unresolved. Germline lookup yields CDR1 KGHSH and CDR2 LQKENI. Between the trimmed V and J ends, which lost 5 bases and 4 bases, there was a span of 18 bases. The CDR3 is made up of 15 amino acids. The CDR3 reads CASSSSFERQYEQYF. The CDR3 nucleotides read TGTGCCAGCTCATCTTCTTTCGAGAGGCAATACGAGCAGTACTTC.

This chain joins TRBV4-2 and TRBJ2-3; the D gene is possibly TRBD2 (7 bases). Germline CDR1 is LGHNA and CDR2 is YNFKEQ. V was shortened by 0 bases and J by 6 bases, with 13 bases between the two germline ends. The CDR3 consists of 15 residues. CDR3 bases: TGTGCCAGCAGCCAAGACGCGGGGGCGCGGGATACGCAGTATTTT. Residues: CASSQDAGARDTQYF.

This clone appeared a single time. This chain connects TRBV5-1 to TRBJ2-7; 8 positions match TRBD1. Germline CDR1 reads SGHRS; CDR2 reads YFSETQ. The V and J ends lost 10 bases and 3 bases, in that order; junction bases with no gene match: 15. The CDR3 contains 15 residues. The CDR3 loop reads CASQSTGVGGYEQYF. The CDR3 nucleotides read TGCGCCTCCCAGTCGACAGGGGTCGGGGGCTACGAGCAGTACTTC.

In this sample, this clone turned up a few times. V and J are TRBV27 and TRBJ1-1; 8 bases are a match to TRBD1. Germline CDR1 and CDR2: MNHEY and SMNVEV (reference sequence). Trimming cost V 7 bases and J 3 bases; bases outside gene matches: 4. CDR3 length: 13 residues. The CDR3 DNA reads TGTGCCAGCAAGGGACAGGCCGACACTGAAGCTTTCTTT. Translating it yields CASKGQADTEAFF.

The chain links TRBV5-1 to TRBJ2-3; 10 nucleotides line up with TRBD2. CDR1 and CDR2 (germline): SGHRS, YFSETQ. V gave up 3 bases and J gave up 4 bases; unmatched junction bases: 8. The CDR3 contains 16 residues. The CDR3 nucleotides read TGCGCCAGCAGCTCTAGAGCGGGAGGGGTACCAGATACGCAGTATTTT. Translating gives CASSSRAGGVPDTQYF. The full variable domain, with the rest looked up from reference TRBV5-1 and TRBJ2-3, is KAGVTQTPRYLIKTRGQQVTLSCSPISGHRSVSWYQQTPGQGLQFLFEYFSETQRNKGNFPGRFSGRQFSNSRSEMNVSTLELGDSALYLCASSSRAGGVPDTQYFGPGTRLTVL.

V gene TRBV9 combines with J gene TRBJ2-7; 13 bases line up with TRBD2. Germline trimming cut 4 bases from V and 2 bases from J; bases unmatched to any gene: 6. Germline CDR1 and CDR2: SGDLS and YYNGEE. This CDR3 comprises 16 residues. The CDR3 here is CASSIGTSGTPYEQYF. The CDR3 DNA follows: TGTGCCAGCAGCATCGGGACTAGCGGGACGCCCTACGAGCAGTACTTC.

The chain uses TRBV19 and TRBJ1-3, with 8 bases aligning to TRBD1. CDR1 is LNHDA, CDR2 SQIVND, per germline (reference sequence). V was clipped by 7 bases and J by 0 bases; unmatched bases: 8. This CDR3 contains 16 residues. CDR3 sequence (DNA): TGTGCCAGTACCCCGGGACAGGTCCTCTCTGGAAACACCATATATTTT. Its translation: CASTPGQVLSGNTIYF.

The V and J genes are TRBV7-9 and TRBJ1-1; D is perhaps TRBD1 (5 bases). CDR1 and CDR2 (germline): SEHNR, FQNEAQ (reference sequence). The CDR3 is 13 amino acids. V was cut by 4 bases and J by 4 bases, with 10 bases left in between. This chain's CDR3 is CASSWGGTTEAFF. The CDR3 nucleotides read TGTGCCAGCAGCTGGGGGGGAACCACTGAAGCTTTCTTT.

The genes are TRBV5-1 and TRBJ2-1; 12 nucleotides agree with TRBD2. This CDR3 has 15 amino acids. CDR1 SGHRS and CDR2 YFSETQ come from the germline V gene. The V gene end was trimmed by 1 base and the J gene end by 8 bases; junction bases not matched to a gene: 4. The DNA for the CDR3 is TGCGCCAGCAGCTTGCTAGCGGGAGGGGGCGATGAGCAGTTCTTC. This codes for CASSLLAGGGDEQFF.

CDR3 region: CASSQDRQTNTEAFF. The CDR3 bases are TGTGCCAGCAGCCAAGATCGCCAGACTAACACTGAAGCTTTCTTT. This chain joins TRBV4-2 and TRBJ1-1, with no clear D. The CDR3 sequence is 15 residues long. Trimming removed 0 bases from V and 2 bases from J, with 10 bases in between. Germline assignment: CDR1 LGHNA and CDR2 YNFKEQ.

The CDR3 region is CASSLSGTSGGLTQYF. The CDR3 nucleotides read TGTGCCAGCAGTTTATCCGGGACTAGCGGGGGTTTGACCCAGTACTTC. The chain combines TRBV27 with TRBJ2-5; 14 bases are a match to TRBD2. Per the germline V gene, CDR1 is MNHEY and CDR2 is SMNVEV (reference sequence). There are 16 residues in the CDR3. Losses at the gene ends were 0 bases for V and 7 bases for J; bases not matched to a gene: 4.